This T cell receptor (beta chain) comes out of a study of sequential checkpoint blockade in melanoma (dated by TCRdb to about 2019). In terms of the full investigation: Patients were randomized 1:1 to first-line nivolumab followed by ipilimumab (arm A) or ipilimumab followed by nivolumab (arm B). Both trial sequences were followed by maintenance nivolumab.

CDR1 is given as MNHEY and CDR2 as SVGAGI, both from the germline V gene. Relative to germline, V is missing 6 bases and J is missing 2 bases, with 8 bases of the junction outside any gene match. Its CDR3 holds 15 amino acids, cysteine through phenylalanine. Solely the CDR3 DNA is kept, with 45 bases framed from the first base. In its sample, this clone was seen a few times. Its antigen specificity is not known. Within one base of it there is no much larger clone, and no base qualities were kept. The immunoSEQ Assay was used to immunosequence TCRbeta CDR3 regions from genomic DNA. Before high-throughput sequencing, the genomic DNA was amplified using bias-controlled multiplex PCR. As for the original processing: To quantify the absolute abundance of each unique TCRbeta CDR3 region, the sequences were collapsed and filtered. Clonality, defined as 1 minus Pielou's evenness, was calculated using only productive rearrangements. A previously published method was used to identify clones with significantly greater frequencies in on-treatment samples than in baseline samples. In TCRdb, the immuneACCESS table is reduced to in-frame sequences with V and J assigned. These tables do not hold every clone; where another copy was compared, an unresolved V gene accounts for under half, and the others remain unexplained. V, J and clone size derive from that table, while D and trimming were established from the DNA sequence. For this sample there are around 18,000 clones; roughly 80% appear just once. Around 32% of the sample goes to the ten largest clones.

What the authors observed across the whole study: The response-prediction model combining TCR metrics and mutation burden needs validation in larger, independent patient cohorts.

The sample's treatment or condition label, in plain terms: randomized to nivolumab then ipilimumab (arm A) or the reverse (arm B). No trial patient had received prior DNA-damaging chemotherapy. Live CD3+CD8+ cells negative for CD19 and CD56 were sorted from thawed PBMCs on a FACS Aria II flow cytometer. Samples were obtained from patients with melanoma enrolled in CheckMate 064, a randomized, open-label phase II trial of sequential checkpoint blockade. Peripheral blood mononuclear cells were obtained through leukapheresis, purified using Ficoll-Paque, and frozen in human serum containing around 9.6% DMSO. Right after sorting, the blood CD3+CD8+ cells were verified to be >95% pure, and DNA extraction followed.

The specimen comprised CD8+ T cells sorted from blood (inferred from file names), sampled from a patient given nivolumab and ipilimumab in sequence. Recombination joined TRBV6-5 with TRBJ2-7, with 9 junctional bases fitting TRBD2. The receptor was derived from a human donor with melanoma. The CDR3 has the sequence CASSFGPSGTYEQYF. The DNA reads as follows: TGTGCCAGCAGCTTTGGGCCTAGCGGGACCTACGAGCAGTACTTC.